Listed below are T cell receptor beta chains from one sample, sequenced in a study of blood T cell repertoires in COVID-19. Only in-frame clones appear in the TCRdb table, and some are missing; sequencing was by immunoSEQ multiplex PCR. The sample holds 69,000 or so clones, around 83% seen once. What was sequenced was peripheral blood. These receptors all stem from a woman older than 75 with acute or convalescent COVID-19. The CDR3 runs from the conserved cysteine through the conserved F or W. The D gene is left open where the match is weak. Expanded clones are given a class, and other clones once, few, many or no size at all.

v_call	j_call	d_call	clone_size	cdr3_aa	cdr3_nt
TRBV29-1	TRBJ1-1	NA	once	CSVDRFNTEAFF	TGCAGCGTTGACCGGTTTAACACTGAAGCTTTCTTT
TRBV5-1	TRBJ1-1	TRBD1	NA	CASSAGQSNTEAFF	TGCGCCAGCAGCGCGGGACAGTCGAACACTGAAGCTTTCTTT
TRBV19	TRBJ1-4	NA	NA	CATLGGGLGEKLFF	TGTGCCACCCTGGGGGGGGGATTAGGCGAAAAACTGTTTTTT
TRBV19	TRBJ2-3	TRBD2	NA	CASSIFLGLAGAYTIADTQYF	TGTGCCAGTAGTATATTTTTGGGACTAGCGGGGGCGTATACTATTGCAGATACGCAGTATTTT
TRBV18	TRBJ2-1	NA	NA	CASSPDSNNEQFF	TGTGCCAGCTCCCCGGACAGTAACAATGAGCAGTTCTTC
TRBV10-1	TRBJ2-1	NA	NA	CASSETAGVGGEFF	TGCGCCAGCAGTGAGACGGCCGGGGTCGGGGGAGAGTTCTTC
TRBV2	TRBJ2-2	TRBD2	NA	CASRYPGLSNTGELFF	TGTGCCAGCAGGTACCCGGGACTATCGAACACCGGGGAGCTGTTTTTT
TRBV24-1	TRBJ2-3	TRBD1	NA	CATSERTGGLADTQYF	TGTGCCACCAGTGAACGGACAGGGGGTCTCGCAGATACGCAGTATTTT
TRBV30	TRBJ2-5	TRBD2	NA	CAWSVPLAGVETQYF	TGTGCCTGGAGTGTACCGCTAGCGGGGGTGGAGACCCAGTACTTC
TRBV2	TRBJ2-5	NA	NA	CASRSVGETQYF	TGTGCCAGCAGATCGGTCGGGGAGACCCAGTACTTC
TRBV4-1	TRBJ2-3	TRBD1	few	CASSRQGEADTQYF	TGCGCCAGCAGCCGACAGGGTGAAGCAGATACGCAGTATTTT
TRBV6-5	TRBJ1-3	NA	NA	CASKRGVFGNTIYF	TGTGCCAGCAAGCGCGGGGTCTTTGGAAACACCATATATTTT
TRBV5-1	TRBJ2-1	NA	NA	CASSLARRTDNEQFF	TGCGCCAGCAGCTTGGCCCGACGGACAGACAATGAGCAGTTCTTC
TRBV10-2	TRBJ2-7	TRBD2	NA	CASRSGGAVEQYF	TGCGCCAGCAGGAGCGGGGGGGCCGTCGAGCAGTACTTC
TRBV19	TRBJ1-1	TRBD1	few	CASSIEGARTEAFF	TGTGCCAGTAGTATTGAGGGGGCGCGGACTGAAGCTTTCTTT
TRBV28	TRBJ1-3	NA	NA	CASSPRRGGNTIYF	TGTGCCAGCAGCCCCAGGCGGGGGGGAAACACCATATATTTT
TRBV6-6	TRBJ1-2	TRBD1	NA	CASSSGQIYGYTF	TGTGCCAGCAGTTCGGGACAGATCTATGGCTACACCTTC
TRBV9	TRBJ2-3	NA	NA	CASSTGTDWDTQYF	TGTGCCAGCAGCACCGGGACTGATTGGGATACGCAGTATTTT
TRBV29-1	TRBJ1-1	NA	once	CSVFVLLGTEAFF	TGCAGCGTTTTCGTTCTCCTAGGAACTGAAGCTTTCTTT
TRBV25-1	TRBJ1-6	TRBD1	NA	CASSITGGVNNSPLHF	TGTGCCAGCAGTATAACAGGGGGCGTTAATAATTCACCCCTCCACTTT
TRBV6-5	TRBJ2-7	TRBD2	NA	CASRSGTSGYEQYF	TGTGCCAGCAGGTCCGGGACTAGCGGCTACGAGCAGTACTTC
TRBV4-1	TRBJ2-3	TRBD2	NA	CASSQGAGGLLDTQYF	TGCGCCAGCAGCCAAGGGGCGGGGGGGTTATTAGATACGCAGTATTTT
TRBV4-1	TRBJ1-2	NA	NA	CASSLSTVSGYTF	TGCGCCAGCAGCCTCTCGACAGTCTCCGGCTACACCTTC
TRBV7-2	TRBJ1-1	TRBD1	NA	CASSLSRQGDGVAEAFF	TGTGCCAGCAGCTTAAGCAGACAGGGAGACGGTGTAGCCGAAGCTTTCTTT
TRBV15	TRBJ2-5	TRBD1	NA	CATSTGTGLEGTQYF	TGTGCCACCAGCACCGGGACAGGCCTCGAAGGGACCCAGTACTTC
TRBV7-2	TRBJ2-1	TRBD2	NA	CASSSRALAGAHEQFF	TGTGCCAGCAGCTCAAGGGCTTTAGCGGGGGCACATGAGCAGTTCTTC
TRBV15	TRBJ1-4	NA	NA	CATSTSPVTNEKLFF	TGTGCCACCAGCACTTCCCCGGTAACTAATGAAAAACTGTTTTTT
TRBV4-1	TRBJ2-2	NA	NA	CASSRTGFPNTGELFF	TGCGCCAGCAGCAGAACAGGGTTTCCGAACACCGGGGAGCTGTTTTTT
TRBV6-5	TRBJ2-7	NA	NA	CASSLGRGAPDEQYF	TGTGCCAGCAGCCTCGGACGGGGGGCCCCCGACGAGCAGTACTTC
TRBV2	TRBJ1-2	NA	NA	CASKLGQPPTGYTF	TGTGCCAGCAAGCTTGGACAGCCCCCGACTGGCTACACCTTC
TRBV6-5	TRBJ2-5	TRBD2	NA	CASSYGGGNQETQYF	TGTGCCAGCAGTTATGGCGGGGGGAACCAAGAGACCCAGTACTTC
TRBV5-1	TRBJ2-3	TRBD1	NA	CASSVEGTGGTDTQYF	TGCGCCAGCAGCGTAGAAGGGACAGGTGGAACAGATACGCAGTATTTT
TRBV27	TRBJ2-5	TRBD2	NA	CASSLSPPLAGGPEETQYF	TGTGCCAGCAGTTTATCCCCCCCTCTAGCGGGGGGGCCGGAAGAGACCCAGTACTTC
TRBV2	TRBJ1-5	NA	NA	CASGPDSTSNQPQHF	TGTGCCAGCGGCCCGGACAGTACCAGCAATCAGCCCCAGCATTTT
TRBV5-8	TRBJ1-3	TRBD1	few	CASSRLPGQGDGNTIYF	TGTGCCAGCAGCCGGCTGCCGGGACAGGGGGACGGAAACACCATATATTTT
TRBV25-1	TRBJ1-1	NA	NA	CASIESWGPAVAFF	TGTGCCAGCATCGAATCCTGGGGGCCAGCGGTAGCTTTCTTT
TRBV7-9	TRBJ1-3	TRBD1	NA	CASSEPGQGVF	TGTGCCAGCAGCGAACCGGGACAGGGGGTTTTT
TRBV5-1	TRBJ2-5	NA	NA	CASSFSGEETQYF	TGCGCCAGCAGCTTTTCCGGGGAAGAGACCCAGTACTTC
TRBV5-4	TRBJ2-3	NA	once	CASSPPDYTTDTQYF	TGTGCCAGCAGCCCACCGGACTATACAACAGATACGCAGTATTTT
TRBV5-1	TRBJ1-1	TRBD1	NA	CASSQRTGGGTEAFF	TGCGCCAGCAGCCAACGGACAGGGGGAGGCACTGAAGCTTTCTTT
TRBV6-5	TRBJ1-2	NA	NA	CASSRGLGTYGYTF	TGTGCCAGCAGTCGCGGGTTAGGAACCTATGGCTACACCTTC
TRBV3-1/TRBV3-2	TRBJ2-7	NA	once	CASQNTGSFYEQYF	TGTGCCAGCCAGAATACGGGATCATTCTACGAGCAGTACTTC
TRBV2	TRBJ2-7	TRBD1	NA	CASRLMPGQGAYEQYF	TGTGCCAGCAGGCTCATGCCGGGACAGGGAGCCTACGAGCAGTACTTC
TRBV9	TRBJ2-5	NA	NA	CASSVAQGQETQYF	TGTGCCAGCAGCGTAGCCCAGGGTCAAGAGACCCAGTACTTC
TRBV5-1	TRBJ1-3	NA	NA	CASSLAVGLNSGNTIYF	TGCGCCAGCAGCTTGGCCGTCGGTTTAAATTCCGGAAACACCATATATTTT
TRBV5-1	TRBJ1-6	NA	once	CASSPGGRSNSPLHF	TGCGCCAGCAGCCCGGGAGGTCGGAGTAATTCACCCCTCCACTTT
TRBV6-5	TRBJ1-1	NA	NA	CASSYSWGPTEAFF	TGTGCCAGCAGTTACTCATGGGGCCCAACTGAAGCTTTCTTT
TRBV5-4	TRBJ1-5	TRBD1	NA	CASSSGTEQPQHF	TGTGCCAGCAGCTCAGGGACAGAACAGCCCCAGCATTTT
TRBV5-1	TRBJ1-3	TRBD1	NA	CASSLGGRGLAGNTIYF	TGCGCCAGCAGCTTGGGGGGCAGGGGGCTTGCTGGAAACACCATATATTTT
TRBV6-5	TRBJ1-5	TRBD1	NA	CASSRGQVLNQPQHF	TGTGCCAGCAGTCGGGGACAGGTCCTAAATCAGCCCCAGCATTTT
TRBV5-1	TRBJ1-6	TRBD1	few	CASSPDSDRAGPLHF	TGCGCCAGCAGCCCCGATTCGGACAGGGCGGGACCCCTCCACTTT
TRBV27	TRBJ2-3	NA	NA	CASSPRLQGNTQYF	TGTGCCAGCAGTCCCCGCTTGCAGGGCAATACGCAGTATTTT
TRBV5-1	TRBJ2-2	NA	NA	CASSLLLRGTGELFF	TGCGCCAGCAGCTTGCTCCTTCGGGGCACCGGGGAGCTGTTTTTT
TRBV20-1	TRBJ2-7	NA	NA	CSASGPRQPYEQYF	TGCAGTGCTAGTGGTCCCCGACAACCATACGAGCAGTACTTC
TRBV4-2	TRBJ1-4	TRBD1	NA	CASSQVDQGDGEKLFF	TGTGCCAGCAGCCAAGTCGACCAGGGGGATGGAGAAAAACTGTTTTTT
TRBV12-3/TRBV12-4	TRBJ2-5	NA	NA	CASLNGHGGTQYF	TGTGCCTCACTTAACGGGCACGGGGGGACCCAGTACTTC
TRBV25-1	TRBJ2-5	NA	once	CASSEREYQETQYF	TGTGCCAGCAGTGAGAGGGAATACCAAGAGACCCAGTACTTC
TRBV1	TRBJ2-1	NA	NA	CTSSQEIRLEDNEQFF	TGCACCAGCAGCCAAGAAATACGGCTGGAGGACAATGAGCAGTTCTTC
TRBV6-5	TRBJ2-2	NA	NA	CASSYWAGTGELFF	TGTGCCAGCAGTTATTGGGCGGGGACCGGGGAGCTGTTTTTT
TRBV10-2	TRBJ1-1	TRBD1	NA	CASRTAGGTEAFF	TGCGCCAGCAGAACCGCAGGGGGGACTGAAGCTTTCTTT